This T cell receptor beta chain was sequenced in a study of T cells in localized non-small cell lung cancer. Study-wide findings and caveats: Only one tumor region went through sequencing, so heterogeneity may still be there. Turning up in adjacent lung were a median around 60 of the top 100 tumor clones. Maximal T cell clonality occurred in uninvolved adjacent lung, with tumor ranking below it. Greater T cell density in blood accompanied longer overall survival.

Germline V gene data show CDR1 as SGHAT and CDR2 as FQDESV (reference sequence). After removal of 6 bases from V and 9 bases from J, the junction contained 12 bases not matched to a gene. This CDR3 is 14 amino acids long. A remark on this clone: Its specificity is not known.

Profiled with immunoSEQ multiplex PCR; TCRdb holds only in-frame clones, not every one. The sample comprises some 3,700 clones, approximately 25% of which are singletons, and around 27% rests with the top ten. This receptor was taken from a woman aged 35 to 70 with stage I lung adenocarcinoma. This chain links TRBV11-1 with TRBJ2-5; 8 bases match TRBD1. This specimen consisted of lung tumor tissue, obtained before any cancer treatment. CDR3 DNA: TGTGCCAGCAGAAGCCTCCGGACAGGGTTGGCCCAGTACTTC. Residues: CASRSLRTGLAQYF.